This TCR beta chain was identified during a study of T cell changes during pregnancy in multiple sclerosis. This CDR3 is 13 amino acids long. Germline V gives CDR1 LNHDA, CDR2 SQIVND (reference sequence). V lost 6 bases and J lost 0, with 9 bases in between. Data came from immunoSEQ multiplex PCR; TCRdb stores just in-frame clones and leaves some out. The sample has roughly 38,000 clones, 91% seen once. This rearrangement joins TRBV19 to TRBJ2-7; D not certain. The origin of this receptor is a female donor in good health, enrolled as a control in a pregnancy study. This sample comprised CD4+ T cells from peripheral blood mononuclear cells, obtained in the second trimester of pregnancy. The CDR3 loop reads CASRKESSYEQYF. CDR3 coding DNA: TGTGCCAGTAGGAAGGAGAGCTCCTACGAGCAGTACTTC.